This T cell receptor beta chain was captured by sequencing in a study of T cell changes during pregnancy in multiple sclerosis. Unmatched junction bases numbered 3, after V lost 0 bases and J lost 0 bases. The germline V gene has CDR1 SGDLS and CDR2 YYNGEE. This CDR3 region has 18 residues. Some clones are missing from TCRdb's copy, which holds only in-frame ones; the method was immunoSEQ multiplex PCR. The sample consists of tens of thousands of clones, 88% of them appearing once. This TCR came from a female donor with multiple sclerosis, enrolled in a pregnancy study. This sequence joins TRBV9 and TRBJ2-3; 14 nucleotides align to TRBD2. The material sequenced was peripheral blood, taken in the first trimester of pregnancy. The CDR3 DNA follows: TGTGCCAGCAGCGTAGGGAGGACTAGCGGGGGGAGCACAGATACGCAGTATTTT. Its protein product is CASSVGRTSGGSTDTQYF.